A single sample gave rise to the 8 T cell receptor beta chains below, sequenced in a study of OX40 agonist ivuxolimab in advanced cancers. Method: immunoSEQ multiplex PCR; TCRdb's copy keeps in-frame clones and lacks some. The table has 55,000 to 80,000 clones, just under 85% seen once; the top ten hold 7.5% to 10%. The specimen was CD4+ or CD8+ T cells sorted from blood, collected in a trial of the OX40 agonist ivuxolimab. The origin of the receptors is an adult with an advanced solid tumor such as melanoma, head and neck, liver or kidney cancer.

V gene TRBV6-6 combines with J gene TRBJ1-5; D is unresolved. The V end lost 6 bases, the J end lost 6 bases, and 9 bases lay between the germline ends. The CDR3 is made up of 12 amino acids. The germline CDR1 and CDR2 sequences are MNHNY and SVGAGI (reference sequence). The CDR3 coding sequence is TGTGCCAGCAGCCTTGTCGGTCAGCCCCAGCATTTT. This gives the protein CASSLVGQPQHF.

Only a few counts were recorded for this clone. V usage is TRBV19 and J usage is TRBJ1-1, with 7 bases lining up with TRBD1. The CDR3 sequence is 18 residues long. Unmatched junction bases numbered 17, after V lost 5 bases and J lost 2 bases. Germline V lookup: CDR1 LNHDA, CDR2 SQIVND (reference sequence). The CDR3 reads CASSPHPRQGEHNTEAFF. CDR3 bases: TGTGCCAGTAGTCCTCACCCCCGGCAGGGGGAACACAACACTGAAGCTTTCTTT.

This clone was detected only a few times. This chain joins TRBV7-2 and TRBJ1-5; D not certain. CDR1 and CDR2 from the germline V gene are SGHTA and FQGNSA. V was shortened by 1 base and J by 0 bases, with 7 bases between the two germline ends. The CDR3 spans 15 residues. CDR3 protein: CASSLGSYSNQPQHF. The CDR3 region has the DNA TGTGCCAGCAGCTTAGGTAGTTATAGCAATCAGCCCCAGCATTTT.

The V call is TRBV11-2, the J call TRBJ2-2; TRBD1 aligns across 8 bases. The CDR3 is 16 amino acids. Germline loops: CDR1 SGHAT, CDR2 FQNNGV. The V gene end was trimmed by 6 bases and the J gene end by 0 bases; junction bases not matched to a gene: 6. CDR3 in amino acids: CASSLQGVTNTGELFF. For the CDR3, the DNA is TGTGCCAGCAGTTTACAGGGGGTCACGAACACCGGGGAGCTGTTTTTT.

This chain connects TRBV19 to TRBJ2-1; TRBD2 matches 13 bases. Unmatched junction bases numbered 4, after V lost 3 bases and J lost 8 bases. This CDR3 comprises 15 residues. Germline V gives CDR1 LNHDA, CDR2 SQIVND (reference sequence). CDR3 nucleotide sequence: TGTGCCAGTAGTATTACTAGCGGGAGGGCCTATGAGCAGTTCTTC. It encodes CASSITSGRAYEQFF.

This chain links TRBV30 with TRBJ1-2; D is unclear. This CDR3 has 12 residues. Between the trimmed V and J ends, which lost 0 bases and 2 bases, there was a span of 4 bases. Germline values: CDR1 GTSNPN, CDR2 SVGIG (reference sequence). The chain's CDR3 is CAWSVENYGYTF. DNA of the CDR3: TGTGCCTGGAGTGTGGAGAACTATGGCTACACCTTC.

The chain carries TRBV6-5 and TRBJ2-5, with 11 positions matching TRBD1. V lost 4 bases, J lost 3 bases, and 4 bases stayed unmatched. CDR1 is MNHEY and CDR2 is SVGAGI in the germline V gene. The CDR3 has 15 residues. Written as DNA, the CDR3 is TGTGCCAGCAGTTCCTGGACAGGGGGCGAAGAGACCCAGTACTTC. Amino acid sequence: CASSSWTGGEETQYF.

The genes are TRBV9 and TRBJ2-2; a possible D gene is TRBD2 (5 bases). The CDR3 sequence is 16 residues long. The germline V gene has CDR1 SGDLS and CDR2 YYNGEE. Trimming pared 0 bases from V and 2 bases from J, leaving 11 bases between. The CDR3 is CASSVEAGPNTGELFF. The CDR3 DNA reads TGTGCCAGCAGCGTAGAGGCGGGCCCCAACACCGGGGAGCTGTTTTTT.